This T cell receptor (beta chain) was recovered during a study of blood T cell repertoires in COVID-19. Study-wide background: Acute and convalescent COVID-19 specimens originated in the United States, Italy and Spain.

TCRdb keeps only in-frame clones here, not all; method: immunoSEQ multiplex PCR. The sample consists of 390,000 or so clones, around 90% of them appearing once. V was cut by 4 bases and J by 3 bases, with 15 bases left in between. The germline V gene encodes CDR1 KGHSH and CDR2 LQKENI. This CDR3 is built from 15 residues. This TCR derives from a man younger than 35 with active or convalescent COVID-19. The chain has TRBV18 and TRBJ1-1, with D perhaps TRBD1 (5 bases). Specimen: peripheral blood. CDR3 sequence (DNA): TGTGCCAGCTCACTAATAACCTGGGGGGACACTGAAGCTTTCTTT. The encoded protein is CASSLITWGDTEAFF.